Listed below are T cell receptor beta chains from one sample, sequenced in a study of blood T cells in healthy people across ages. TCRdb reprocessed the 5' RACE reads via MiXCR and lists one record per CDR3 protein. The sample records about 1.1 million distinct CDR3 sequences, roughly two fifths being singletons. Sequencing was carried out using blood. The receptors originated from a young man in good health. CDR3s include the opening cysteine and the closing phenylalanine or tryptophan. A D gene is named only where the DNA matches it firmly.

CDR3 protein	D gene	V gene	J gene
CASGLPPSEGTQYF	NA	TRBV12-5	TRBJ2-5
CSAPSSGGGRNEQFF	TRBD2	TRBV20-1	TRBJ2-1
CSVETENGELFF	NA	TRBV29-1	TRBJ2-2
CASTGLGTDTQYF	NA	TRBV27	TRBJ2-3
CASSAPGTGNNEQYF	TRBD1	TRBV9	TRBJ2-7
CSARGEEGGNTEAFF	NA	TRBV20-1	TRBJ1-1
CASSLGDRGWDGYTF	TRBD1	TRBV5-1	TRBJ1-2
CASSTRGQNSYNEQFF	TRBD1	TRBV7-9	TRBJ2-1
CASSFGGMSDTQYF	NA	TRBV28	TRBJ2-3
CASSTPETGQGCNEQFF	NA	TRBV21-1	TRBJ2-1
CASSSFQGADGELFF	TRBD1	TRBV11-2	TRBJ2-2
CAISESLGEAFF	NA	TRBV10-3	TRBJ1-1
CASSWISGGAGNTGELFF	TRBD2	TRBV28	TRBJ2-2
CATSDPTSGSGMNEQFF	TRBD2	TRBV24-1	TRBJ2-1
CSASWAQAGQFF	NA	TRBV20-1	TRBJ2-1
CSASPLTEIDYGYTF	NA	TRBV20-1	TRBJ1-2
CSAVTGAMKEQYF	TRBD1	TRBV20-1	TRBJ2-7
CASSERGLAGTEAFF	NA	TRBV9	TRBJ1-1
CASSLPGADGNYGYTF	NA	TRBV5-6	TRBJ1-2
CASSPATENYGYTF	NA	TRBV4-2	TRBJ1-2
CAWSVLRDLVGTEAFF	NA	TRBV30	TRBJ1-1
CASSQVKSITWNEQFF	NA	TRBV3-1	TRBJ2-1
CASSQEKGSVTF	NA	TRBV4-1	TRBJ1-2
CASSGGGSPSTDTQYF	TRBD2	TRBV2	TRBJ2-3